This T cell receptor beta chain appears in the sequencing data of a study of breast tumors, draining lymph nodes, adjacent tissues. TCRdb recomputed calls from the multiplex PCR reads with MiXCR, one row per CDR3 protein. The profile covers 150,000 to 250,000 distinct CDR3 sequences, with over 25% appearing a single time and about 4.5% taken by the ten largest. Breast cancer patients provided tissue from their axillary draining lymph nodes. The study, taken as a whole, reports: Compared with lymph nodes, tumors were less diverse; compared with nontumor tissue, more. Tumor and nontumor repertoires were significantly more similar in luminal-like than in basal-like breast cancer.

This CDR3 comprises 13 residues. The V and J ends lost 7 bases and 5 bases respectively, with 15 bases between them. Per germline, CDR1 GTSNPN and CDR2 SVGIG (reference sequence). Ten or more counts support this clonotype. Antigen: not known. The genes are TRBV30 and TRBJ1-5; tentative D call: TRBD1 (6 bases). The receptor was isolated from a female donor with breast cancer. Some clones in this sample may be carry-over from other donors' samples. The sample comprised axillary lymph node tissue. The CDR3 loop is CAYQKGVHQPQHF. Here the CDR3 DNA reads TGTGCCTACCAGAAGGGGGTCCATCAGCCCCAGCATTTT. Combining the CDR3 with reference TRBV30 and TRBJ1-5 gives the whole variable domain SQTIHQWPATLVQPVGSPLSLECTVEGTSNPNLYWYRQAAGRGLQLLFYSVGIGQISSEVPQNLSASRPQDRQFILSSKKLLLSDSGFYLCAYQKGVHQPQHFGDGTRLSIL.